This passage covers 31 T cell receptor beta chains from one sample sequenced in a study of T cells in Graves' hyperthyroidism and ophthalmopathy. RNA transcripts provided the source from which TCR beta CDR3 regions were amplified. The primer set for the first-round RT-PCR of the TCR CDR3 was HTBI. Each CDR3 protein is one row after TCRdb ran MiXCR on the multiplex PCR reads. The sample records fewer than 900,000 distinct CDR3 sequences, less than 20% being singletons. The sample consisted of blood. The receptors stem from a man aged 18-30 years with Graves' hyperthyroidism.

CDR3 sequence reads: CASSVAGGVNTDTQYF. The CDR3 region has the DNA TGTGCCAGCAGCGTAGCCGGGGGAGTTAACACAGATACGCAGTATTTT. V gene TRBV9 combines with J gene TRBJ2-3; a possible D gene is TRBD2 (6 bases). CDR1 and CDR2 (germline): SGDLS, YYNGEE. The CDR3 consists of 16 residues. The V end lost 0 bases, the J end lost 2 bases, and 13 bases lay between the germline ends.

The chain carries TRBV6-1 and TRBJ2-2, with D unclear. The V gene's germline CDR1 is MNHNS and CDR2 SASEGT. Trimming removed 9 bases from V and 0 bases from J, with 14 bases in between. CDR3 length: 15 amino acids. The CDR3 loop is CASSFSHANTGELFF. DNA for the CDR3: TGTGCCAGTTCCTTCAGTCACGCGAACACCGGGGAGCTGTTTTTT.

This clonotype has at least ten counts. This chain uses TRBV4-2 with TRBJ1-1; perhaps TRBD1 as D (6 bases). There are 15 residues in the CDR3. Trimming removed 4 bases from V and 0 bases from J, with 12 bases in between. CDR1 LGHNA and CDR2 YNFKEQ come from the germline V gene. CDR3 region: CASSRDRRMNTEAFF. CDR3 DNA sequence: TGTGCCAGCAGCCGAGACAGGCGAATGAACACTGAAGCTTTCTTT.

This clonotype was recorded many times. This sequence joins TRBV6-1 and TRBJ1-1; D ambiguous. The CDR3 contains 13 residues. Trimming took off 5 bases at V and 7 bases at J, with 14 bases between the two ends. The V gene's germline CDR1 is MNHNS and CDR2 SASEGT. The chain's CDR3 is CASSYGPASEAFF. The DNA for the CDR3 is TGTGCCAGCAGTTACGGGCCTGCGAGTGAAGCTTTCTTT.

The chain recombines TRBV27 with TRBJ1-5; TRBD1 aligns across 7 bases. Trimming at V came to 6 bases and at J to 5 bases, leaving 7 bases not matched to a gene. There are 14 residues in the CDR3. Germline loops: CDR1 MNHEY, CDR2 SMNVEV (reference sequence). The CDR3 protein is CASSGGDSHQPQHF. The CDR3 bases are TGTGCCAGCAGCGGGGGGGACAGTCATCAGCCCCAGCATTTT.

In this sample, this clonotype turned up many times. V is TRBV7-2 and J is TRBJ2-7; D unresolved. Germline lookup yields CDR1 SGHTA and CDR2 FQGNSA. The CDR3 totals 12 residues. V dropped 5 bases and J dropped 5 bases, with 10 bases sitting between them. The CDR3 DNA reads as TGTGCCAGCAGCCCGACGCGGCACGAGCAGTACTTC. The encoded protein is CASSPTRHEQYF.

This clonotype was counted many times. This chain uses TRBV4-2 with TRBJ2-1, with TRBD2 as a possible D gene (6 bases). Germline CDR1 and CDR2: LGHNA and YNFKEQ. CDR3 length: 17 residues. Trimming left V 3 bases short and J 5 bases short, with 20 bases between. The DNA for the CDR3 is TGTGCCAGCAGCCACCCCGAGCGGAGGGGTAGCGACAATGAGCAGTTCTTC. Amino acids: CASSHPERRGSDNEQFF.

The chain couples TRBV19 to TRBJ2-2, with 11 positions matching TRBD1. This CDR3 has 18 amino acids. The V gene end was trimmed by 8 bases and the J gene end by 1 base; junction bases not matched to a gene: 12. The germline V gene encodes CDR1 LNHDA and CDR2 SQIVND (reference sequence). CDR3 region: CASHPRTGGYVNTGELFF. CDR3 nucleotides: TGTGCCAGTCATCCCCGGACAGGGGGCTACGTGAACACCGGGGAGCTGTTTTTT. Complete variable domain (other parts from reference TRBV19 and TRBJ2-2): DGGITQSPKYLFRKEGQNVTLSCEQNLNHDAMYWYRQDPGQGLRLIYYSQIVNDFQKGDIAEGYSVSREKKESFPLTVTSAQKNPTAFYLCASHPRTGGYVNTGELFFGEGSRLTVL.

With regard to this clonotype: A much larger clone lies a single base off, so this may be a read error. CDR3 sequence reads: CASSYDGYGYTF. CDR3 sequence (DNA): TGTGCCAGCAGCTACGACGGCTATGGCTACACCTTC. The chain carries TRBV12-3 or TRBV12-4 and TRBJ1-2, with D uncertain. Trimming pared 6 bases from V and 4 bases from J, leaving 9 bases between. This CDR3 spans 12 amino acids.

This clonotype was observed many times. The rearrangement joins TRBV20-1 to TRBJ2-7; TRBD2 matches at 12 bases. Per the germline V gene, CDR1 is DFQATT and CDR2 is SNEGSKA (reference sequence). CDR3 size: 14 residues. The trim removed 5 bases at V and 4 bases at J, leaving 6 bases unmatched. The chain's CDR3 is CSAQTSGSKYEQYF. The CDR3 DNA reads TGCAGTGCTCAGACTAGCGGGAGTAAATACGAGCAGTACTTC.

The gene calls are TRBV30 and TRBJ2-1; 9 positions agree with TRBD1. There are 12 residues in the CDR3. Germline CDR1 and CDR2: GTSNPN and SVGIG (reference sequence). The junction had 3 bases not matched to a gene; V was cut back by 0 bases and J by 12 bases. CDR3 nucleotides: TGTGCCTGGAGTGTCCCGGGACAGGGGCAGTTCTTC. Amino acid sequence: CAWSVPGQGQFF.

The chain recombines TRBV6-1 with TRBJ1-2; 9 bases line up with TRBD1. After removal of 6 bases from V and 5 bases from J, the junction contained 7 bases not matched to a gene. Germline V lookup: CDR1 MNHNS, CDR2 SASEGT. This CDR3 comprises 14 residues. CDR3 protein: CASSPGTGWYGYTF. CDR3 nucleotides: TGTGCCAGCAGCCCCGGGACAGGGTGGTATGGCTACACCTTC.

The rearrangement uses TRBV15 and TRBJ1-5, with no clear D. Germline values: CDR1 LNHNV, CDR2 YYDKDF (reference sequence). The CDR3 sequence is 15 residues long. V shed 3 bases and J shed 0 bases, with 9 bases lying between them. The CDR3 reads CATSSSIYSNQPQHF. The CDR3 nucleotides read TGTGCCACCAGCAGTTCCATCTATAGCAATCAGCCCCAGCATTTT.

The rearrangement links TRBV29-1 to TRBJ1-2, with D uncertain. Germline CDR1 reads SQVTM; CDR2 reads ANQGSEA. V was clipped by 5 bases and J by 4 bases, with 14 bases between them. The CDR3 is 13 residues long. The CDR3 nucleotides are TGCAGCGTTCTCCGTGGAGGGCTCTATGGCTACACCTTC. Amino acid sequence: CSVLRGGLYGYTF.

The chain joins TRBV6-2 or TRBV6-3 to TRBJ2-2; TRBD2 matches 14 bases. CDR1 is MNHEY, CDR2 SVGEGT, per germline. The CDR3 spans 15 residues. The V and J ends lost 4 bases and 6 bases, in that order; junction bases with no gene match: 1. DNA for the CDR3: TGTGCCAGCAGTTCGACTAGCGGGAGGGCCGGGGAGCTGTTTTTT. Translated, it gives CASSSTSGRAGELFF.

This clonotype was seen at least ten times. CDR3 sequence (DNA): TGTGCCAGCAGGGGACTAGCGGGTTCCTACGAGCAGTACTTC. Its translation: CASRGLAGSYEQYF. The V and J genes are TRBV27 and TRBJ2-7, with 12 bases aligning to TRBD2. Germline CDR1 reads MNHEY; CDR2 reads SMNVEV (reference sequence). The V segment lost 6 bases and the J segment 1 base; nucleotides outside the gene matches: 1. CDR3 length: 14 amino acids.

This clonotype was observed at least ten times. The chain is built from TRBV12-3 or TRBV12-4 and TRBJ1-3, with D possibly being TRBD1 (5 bases). The CDR3 totals 14 residues. V lost 5 bases and J 2 bases, leaving 10 bases between the germline ends. As DNA, the CDR3 is TGTGCCAGCAGTCTATGGGGGGCTGGAAACACCATATATTTT. It yields the protein CASSLWGAGNTIYF.

This clonotype was picked up many times. This chain joins TRBV20-1 and TRBJ2-3; D is perhaps TRBD2 (6 bases). Germline assignment: CDR1 DFQATT and CDR2 SNEGSKA (reference sequence). V was trimmed by 0 bases and J by 2 bases, leaving 15 bases between them. CDR3 length: 16 amino acids. The CDR3 sequence: CSARDYRGGDTDTQYF. Written as DNA, the CDR3 is TGCAGTGCTAGAGATTATCGCGGAGGGGACACAGATACGCAGTATTTT.

This clonotype has only a few counts. Germline is not matched at one junction end, which may reflect a read error. The V and J genes are TRBV20-1 and TRBJ2-2; the D call may be TRBD1 or TRBD2 (6 bases each). This CDR3 contains 13 residues. The V gene's germline CDR1 is DFQATT and CDR2 SNEGSKA (reference sequence). CDR3 in amino acids: CSATPDSPGGLFF. The CDR3 DNA is TGCAGTGCTACTCCGGACAGCCCCGGGGGGCTGTTTTTT.

In this sample, this clonotype turned up many times. This chain uses TRBV3-1 with TRBJ1-1; 8 bases are a match to TRBD1. Germline CDR1 reads LGHDT; CDR2 reads YNNKEL (reference sequence). The CDR3 is 16 residues long. Trimming took 4 bases from V and 0 from J; bases not matched to a gene: 7. CDR3 protein: CASSPGQGILNTEAFF. In DNA form, the CDR3 reads TGTGCCAGCAGCCCCGGACAGGGCATACTGAACACTGAAGCTTTCTTT. The variable domain in full, with the rest retrieved from reference TRBV3-1 and TRBJ1-1, is DTAVSQTPKYLVTQMGNDKSIKCEQNLGHDTMYWYKQDSKKFLKIMFSYNNKELIINETVPNRFSPKSPDKAHLNLHINSLELGDSAVYFCASSPGQGILNTEAFFGQGTRLTVV.

In this sample, this clonotype turned up a few times. The chain has TRBV6-1 and TRBJ2-3; 7 bases align to TRBD2. Germline loops: CDR1 MNHNS, CDR2 SASEGT. This CDR3 has 13 residues. After removal of 8 bases from V and 4 bases from J, the junction contained 6 bases not matched to a gene. DNA of the CDR3: TGTGCCAGCTTTGCGGGAGTGGCAGATACGCAGTATTTT. Protein sequence: CASFAGVADTQYF.

This clonotype was recorded at least ten times. This chain connects TRBV20-1 to TRBJ2-7, with a tentative D call TRBD2 (5 bases). This CDR3 has 12 residues. CDR1 and CDR2 (germline): DFQATT, SNEGSKA (reference sequence). V was shortened by 0 bases and J by 4 bases, with 7 bases between the two germline ends. This CDR3 reads CSAREAGYEQYF. CDR3 nucleotide sequence: TGCAGTGCTAGAGAGGCGGGTTACGAGCAGTACTTC.

This clonotype was recorded many times. This sequence joins TRBV6-1 and TRBJ2-7; 13 nucleotides align to TRBD2. J lost 6 bases, V lost 5 bases, and 7 bases had no gene match. Germline assignment: CDR1 MNHNS and CDR2 SASEGT. This CDR3 has 15 residues. The chain's CDR3 is CASSRRTSGSGEQYF. DNA of the CDR3: TGTGCCAGCAGTCGCCGGACTAGCGGGAGTGGCGAGCAGTACTTC.

This clonotype was counted at least ten times. The chain recombines TRBV28 with TRBJ1-3; D is perhaps TRBD1 (5 bases). The germline V gene has CDR1 MDHEN and CDR2 SYDVKM. The CDR3 is made up of 13 amino acids. Trimming pared 6 bases from V and 7 bases from J, leaving 13 bases between. The CDR3 DNA reads as TGTGCCAGCAGCAGGGCTTCTGAGAACACCATATATTTT. It yields the protein CASSRASENTIYF.

There are a few counts of this clonotype. V and J are TRBV12-3 or TRBV12-4 and TRBJ2-1; TRBD2 matches 7 bases. V shed 3 bases, J shed 8 bases, and the junction held 7 bases outside the gene matches. The length of the CDR3 is 14 residues. CDR3 region: CASSLSGISDEQFF. In DNA, the CDR3 is TGTGCCAGCAGTTTGAGCGGGATATCTGATGAGCAGTTCTTC.

This clonotype appeared a few times. The CDR3 here is CASSRGQGAFAEAFF. Written as DNA, the CDR3 is TGCGCCAGCAGCCGAGGACAGGGGGCGTTCGCTGAAGCTTTCTTT. This rearrangement joins TRBV4-1 to TRBJ1-1; TRBD1 matches 11 bases. Trimming removed 4 bases from V and 6 bases from J; junction bases left unmatched: 7. The germline gives CDR1 MGHRA, CDR2 YSYEKL. The length of the CDR3 is 15 residues.

V gene TRBV12-3 or TRBV12-4 combines with J gene TRBJ2-1; D unclear. The CDR3 covers 16 residues. Between the trimmed V and J ends, which lost 8 bases and 3 bases, there was a span of 20 bases. The CDR3 DNA sequence: TGTGCCAGCCGGAACCTAAGCGTCTCTCTCTACAATGAGCAGTTCTTC. Its protein product is CASRNLSVSLYNEQFF.

This chain uses TRBV20-1 with TRBJ1-5; D may be TRBD1 (6 bases). V was pared by 3 bases and J by 1 base, with 16 bases between. In germline, CDR1 is DFQATT, CDR2 SNEGSKA (reference sequence). The CDR3 covers 16 residues. CDR3 residues: CSARVGGGRSNQPQHF. CDR3 bases: TGCAGTGCTAGGGTAGGGGGGGGCAGGAGCAATCAGCCCCAGCATTTT.

The chain carries TRBV3-1 and TRBJ1-1; D is undetermined. This CDR3 comprises 12 residues. The V gene lost 1 base and the J gene lost 11 bases, with 11 bases spanning the gap. From germline, CDR1 is LGHDT and CDR2 YNNKEL (reference sequence). This CDR3 reads CASSQGPGGAFF. CDR3 in DNA: TGTGCCAGCAGCCAAGGTCCGGGAGGCGCTTTCTTT.

This clonotype has at least ten counts. The rearrangement joins TRBV10-3 to TRBJ2-7, with 11 bases fitting TRBD2. CDR1 and CDR2 (germline): ENHRY, SYGVKD. The CDR3 sequence is 16 residues long. J gave up 3 bases and V 5 bases, and 9 bases lay outside the gene matches. The CDR3 DNA reads as TGTGCCATCAGTACGACATTAGCGGGAGGGGTCTACGAGCAGTACTTC. This encodes CAISTTLAGGVYEQYF.

The rearrangement links TRBV15 to TRBJ1-5, with a possible D match to TRBD1 (5 bases). Germline CDR1 reads LNHNV; CDR2 reads YYDKDF (reference sequence). V gave up 5 bases and J gave up 1 base, with 15 bases separating them. This CDR3 contains 16 residues. CDR3 bases: TGTGCCACCAGCTATCGGACGGGGCTAAGCAATCAGCCCCAGCATTTT. This gives the protein CATSYRTGLSNQPQHF.